This T cell receptor beta chain was sequenced in a study of metastatic and nonmetastatic thyroid tumors. No patient received treatment before thyroid surgery. Ten or more counts support this clone. Using MiXCR, TCRdb reanalyzed the PCR reads. The repertoire includes around 20,000 clones, approximately 16% of them detected once, and about 10% sits in the top ten. Germline V gene lookup returns CDR1 KGHSH and CDR2 LQKENI. The CDR3 is 15 residues long. Trimming removed 1 base from V and 3 bases from J, with 12 bases in between. The chain has TRBV18 and TRBJ1-1; tentatively, D is TRBD1 (6 bases). The sample comprised tumor tissue. The source is a female donor with papillary thyroid cancer or a benign thyroid nodule (not recorded which). Some clones in this sample may be carry-over from other donors' samples. The CDR3 sequence: CASSPRTVDYTEAFF. CDR3 sequence (DNA): TGTGCCAGCTCACCACGGACAGTAGACTACACTGAAGCTTTCTTT.